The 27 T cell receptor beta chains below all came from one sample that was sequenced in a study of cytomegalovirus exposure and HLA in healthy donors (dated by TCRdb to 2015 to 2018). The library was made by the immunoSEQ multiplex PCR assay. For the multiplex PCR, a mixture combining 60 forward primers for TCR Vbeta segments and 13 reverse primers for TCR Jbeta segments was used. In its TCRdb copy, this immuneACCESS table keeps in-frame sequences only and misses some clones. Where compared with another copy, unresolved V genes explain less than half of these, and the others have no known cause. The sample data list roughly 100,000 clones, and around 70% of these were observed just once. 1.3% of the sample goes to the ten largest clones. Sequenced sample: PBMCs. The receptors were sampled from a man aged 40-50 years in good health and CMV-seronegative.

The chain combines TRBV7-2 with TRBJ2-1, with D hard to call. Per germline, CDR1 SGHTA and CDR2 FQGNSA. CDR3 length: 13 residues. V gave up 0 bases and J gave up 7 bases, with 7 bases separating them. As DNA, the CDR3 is TGTGCCAGCAGCTTAGCGAGGTTTAATGAGCAGTTCTTC. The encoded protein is CASSLARFNEQFF.

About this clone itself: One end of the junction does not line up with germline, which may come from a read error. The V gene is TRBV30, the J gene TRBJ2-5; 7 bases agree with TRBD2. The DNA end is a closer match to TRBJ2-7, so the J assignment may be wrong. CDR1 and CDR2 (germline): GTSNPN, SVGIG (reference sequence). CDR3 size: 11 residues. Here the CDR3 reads CAGRGGPEQYF. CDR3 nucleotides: TGTGCCGGGAGGGGAGGGCCCGAGCAGTACTTC.

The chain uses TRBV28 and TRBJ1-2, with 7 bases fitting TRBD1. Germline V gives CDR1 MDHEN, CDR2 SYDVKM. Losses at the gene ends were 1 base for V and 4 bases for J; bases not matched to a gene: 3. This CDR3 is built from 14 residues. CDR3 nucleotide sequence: TGTGCCAGCAGTTTATTTCCAGGGGGCTATGGCTACACCTTC. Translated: CASSLFPGGYGYTF.

The DNA for the CDR3 is TGTGCCAGCAGCCAGGGGGGTAGTGACGGGGAGCTGTTTTTT. Protein sequence: CASSQGGSDGELFF. The chain joins TRBV4-2 to TRBJ2-2, with D perhaps TRBD2 (6 bases). This CDR3 contains 14 residues. The V gene's germline CDR1 is LGHNA and CDR2 YNFKEQ. With 3 bases removed from V and 7 bases from J, the gap between germline ends came to 12 bases.

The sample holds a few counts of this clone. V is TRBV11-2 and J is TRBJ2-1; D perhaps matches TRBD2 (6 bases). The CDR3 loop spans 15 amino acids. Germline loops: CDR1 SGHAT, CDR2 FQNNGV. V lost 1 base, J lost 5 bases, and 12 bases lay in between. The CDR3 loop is CASSLGRGGHNEQFF. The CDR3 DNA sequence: TGTGCCAGCAGCTTAGGGAGGGGAGGCCACAATGAGCAGTTCTTC.

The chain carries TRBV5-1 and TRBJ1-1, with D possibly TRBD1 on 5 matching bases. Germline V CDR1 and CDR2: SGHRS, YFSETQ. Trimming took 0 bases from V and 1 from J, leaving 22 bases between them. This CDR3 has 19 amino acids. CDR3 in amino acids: CASSLAGRGRYFQNTEAFF. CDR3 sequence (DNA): TGCGCCAGCAGCTTGGCCGGGCGGGGCAGGTACTTTCAGAACACTGAAGCTTTCTTT.

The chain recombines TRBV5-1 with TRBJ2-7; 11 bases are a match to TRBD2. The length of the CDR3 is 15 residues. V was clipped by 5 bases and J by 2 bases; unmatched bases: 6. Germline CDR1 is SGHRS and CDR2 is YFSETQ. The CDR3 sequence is CASRSGTSGTYEQYF. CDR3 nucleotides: TGCGCCAGCAGGTCGGGGACTAGCGGAACCTACGAGCAGTACTTC.

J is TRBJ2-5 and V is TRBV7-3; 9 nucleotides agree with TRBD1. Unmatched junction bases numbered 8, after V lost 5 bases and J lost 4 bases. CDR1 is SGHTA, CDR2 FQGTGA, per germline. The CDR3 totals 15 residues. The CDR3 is CASSAGTGLRETQYF. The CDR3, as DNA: TGTGCCAGCAGCGCCGGGACAGGGTTGCGAGAGACCCAGTACTTC.

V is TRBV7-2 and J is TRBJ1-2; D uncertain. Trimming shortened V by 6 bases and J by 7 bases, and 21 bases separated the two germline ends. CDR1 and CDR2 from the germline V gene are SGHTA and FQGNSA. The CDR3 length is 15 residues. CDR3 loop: CASRNQEGGFSGYTF. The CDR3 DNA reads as TGTGCCAGCAGGAATCAGGAGGGCGGGTTTTCTGGCTACACCTTC.

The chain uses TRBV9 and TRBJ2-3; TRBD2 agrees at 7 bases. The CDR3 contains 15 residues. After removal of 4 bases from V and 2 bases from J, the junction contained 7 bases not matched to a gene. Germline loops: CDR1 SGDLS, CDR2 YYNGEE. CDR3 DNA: TGTGCCAGCAGCCCCCGCGGGGGTAACACAGATACGCAGTATTTT. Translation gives CASSPRGGNTDTQYF.

The CDR3 DNA sequence: TGCAGCGAAAGACTAGCGGACTACAATGAGCAGTTCTTC. The encoded protein is CSERLADYNEQFF. This chain joins TRBV29-1 and TRBJ2-1, with 9 bases fitting TRBD2. V was clipped by 7 bases and J by 3 bases; unmatched bases: 4. Germline loops: CDR1 SQVTM, CDR2 ANQGSEA. The CDR3 contains 13 residues.

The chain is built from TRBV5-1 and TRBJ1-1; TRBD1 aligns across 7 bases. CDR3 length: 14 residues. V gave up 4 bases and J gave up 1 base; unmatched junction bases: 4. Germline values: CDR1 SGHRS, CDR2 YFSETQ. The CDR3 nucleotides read TGCGCCAGCAGCCCAGGGACAGCGAACACTGAAGCTTTCTTT. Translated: CASSPGTANTEAFF.

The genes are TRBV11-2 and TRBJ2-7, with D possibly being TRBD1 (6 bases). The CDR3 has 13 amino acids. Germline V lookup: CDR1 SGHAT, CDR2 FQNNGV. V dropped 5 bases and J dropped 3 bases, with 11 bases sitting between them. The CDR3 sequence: CASSRDKDYEQYF. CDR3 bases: TGTGCCAGCAGCCGGGACAAGGACTACGAGCAGTACTTC.

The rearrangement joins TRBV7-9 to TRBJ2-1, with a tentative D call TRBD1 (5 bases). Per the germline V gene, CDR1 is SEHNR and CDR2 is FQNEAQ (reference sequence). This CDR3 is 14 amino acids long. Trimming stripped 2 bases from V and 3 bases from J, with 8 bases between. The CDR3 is CASSLLQDYNEQFF. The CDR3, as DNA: TGTGCCAGCAGCTTACTACAGGACTACAATGAGCAGTTCTTC.

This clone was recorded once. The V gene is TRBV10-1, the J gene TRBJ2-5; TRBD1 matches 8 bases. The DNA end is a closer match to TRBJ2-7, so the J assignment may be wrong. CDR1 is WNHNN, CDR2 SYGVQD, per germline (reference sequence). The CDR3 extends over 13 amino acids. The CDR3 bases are TGCGCCAGCAGTAGGGACAGGAACGACGAGCAGTACTTC. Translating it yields CASSRDRNDEQYF.

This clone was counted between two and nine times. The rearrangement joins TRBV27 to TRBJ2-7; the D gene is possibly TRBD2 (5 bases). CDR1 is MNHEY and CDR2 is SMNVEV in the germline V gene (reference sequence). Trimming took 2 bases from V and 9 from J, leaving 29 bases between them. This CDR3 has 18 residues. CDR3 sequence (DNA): TGTGCCAGCAGTTTAATAGTGGGAGCGGTCGGCGCTAGGAGCCGGCAGTACTTC. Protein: CASSLIVGAVGARSRQYF.

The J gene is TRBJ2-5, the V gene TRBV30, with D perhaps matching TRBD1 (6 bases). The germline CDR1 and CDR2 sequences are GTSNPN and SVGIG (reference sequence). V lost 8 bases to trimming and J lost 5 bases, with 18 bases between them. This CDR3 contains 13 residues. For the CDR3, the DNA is TGTGCCAGACAGGAGTCCTTCAGGGAGACCCAGTACTTC. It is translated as CARQESFRETQYF. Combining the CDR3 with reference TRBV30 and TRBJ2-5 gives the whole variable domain SQTIHQWPATLVQPVGSPLSLECTVEGTSNPNLYWYRQAAGRGLQLLFYSVGIGQISSEVPQNLSASRPQDRQFILSSKKLLLSDSGFYLCARQESFRETQYFGPGTRLLVL.

CDR3 DNA sequence: TGTGCCAGCAGCCCAGGGACAGGTAACATTCAGTACTTC. Translating it yields CASSPGTGNIQYF. V is TRBV7-2 and J is TRBJ2-4; 8 bases align to TRBD1. The CDR3 has 13 residues. Germline V gene sequence: CDR1 SGHTA, CDR2 FQGNSA. After removal of 5 bases from V and 7 bases from J, the junction contained 4 bases not matched to a gene.

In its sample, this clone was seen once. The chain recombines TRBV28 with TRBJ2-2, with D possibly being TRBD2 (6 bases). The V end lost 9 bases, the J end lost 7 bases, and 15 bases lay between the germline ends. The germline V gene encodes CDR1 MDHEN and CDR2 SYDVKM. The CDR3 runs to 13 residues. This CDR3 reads CASGGLSVGELFF. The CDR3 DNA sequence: TGTGCCAGTGGGGGGTTGTCGGTCGGGGAGCTGTTTTTT.

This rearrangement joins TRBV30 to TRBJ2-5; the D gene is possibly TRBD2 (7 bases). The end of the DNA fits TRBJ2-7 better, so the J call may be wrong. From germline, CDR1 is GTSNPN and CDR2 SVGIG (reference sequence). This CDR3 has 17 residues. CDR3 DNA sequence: TGTGCCTGGAGTCGCGGATGGTCCGGGGGGCGAGTCTACGAGCAGTACTTC. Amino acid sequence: CAWSRGWSGGRVYEQYF.

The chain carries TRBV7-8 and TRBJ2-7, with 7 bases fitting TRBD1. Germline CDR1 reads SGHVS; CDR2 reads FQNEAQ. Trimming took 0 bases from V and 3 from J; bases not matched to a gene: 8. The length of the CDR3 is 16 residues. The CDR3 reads CASSLALFTGDYEQYF. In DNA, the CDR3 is TGTGCCAGCAGCTTAGCGCTCTTTACAGGGGACTACGAGCAGTACTTC. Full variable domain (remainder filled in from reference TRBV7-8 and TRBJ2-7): GAGVSQSPRYKVAKRGQDVALRCDPISGHVSLFWYQQALGQGPEFLTYFQNEAQLDKSGLPSDRFFAERPEGSVSTLKIQRTQQEDSAVYLCASSLALFTGDYEQYFGPGTRLTVT.

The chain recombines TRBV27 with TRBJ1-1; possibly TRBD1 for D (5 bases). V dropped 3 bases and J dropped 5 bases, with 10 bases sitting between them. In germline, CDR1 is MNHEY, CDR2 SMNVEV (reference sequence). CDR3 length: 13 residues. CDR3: CASSLQGGTEAFF. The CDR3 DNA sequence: TGTGCCAGCAGTTTGCAGGGAGGAACTGAAGCTTTCTTT.

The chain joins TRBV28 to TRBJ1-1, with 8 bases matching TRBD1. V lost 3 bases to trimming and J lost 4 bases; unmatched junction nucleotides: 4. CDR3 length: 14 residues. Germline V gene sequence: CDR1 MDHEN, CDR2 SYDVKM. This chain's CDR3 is CASSFPDRATEAFF. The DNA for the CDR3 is TGTGCCAGCAGTTTCCCGGACAGGGCCACTGAAGCTTTCTTT.

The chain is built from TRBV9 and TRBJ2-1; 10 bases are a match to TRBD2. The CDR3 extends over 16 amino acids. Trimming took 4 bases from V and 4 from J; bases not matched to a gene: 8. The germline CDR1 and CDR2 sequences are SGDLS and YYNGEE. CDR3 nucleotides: TGTGCCAGCAGCTCGAGGACTAGCGGAGCTTACAATGAGCAGTTCTTC. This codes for CASSSRTSGAYNEQFF.

The CDR3 bases are TGCGCCAGCAGCCCGGGACAGGGGGGAGCAGATACGCAGTATTTT. This gives the protein CASSPGQGGADTQYF. The chain links TRBV5-1 to TRBJ2-3; TRBD1 aligns across 11 bases. V lost 4 bases and J lost 4; bases outside the gene matches: 5. Germline CDR1 is SGHRS and CDR2 is YFSETQ. The CDR3 is made up of 15 amino acids.

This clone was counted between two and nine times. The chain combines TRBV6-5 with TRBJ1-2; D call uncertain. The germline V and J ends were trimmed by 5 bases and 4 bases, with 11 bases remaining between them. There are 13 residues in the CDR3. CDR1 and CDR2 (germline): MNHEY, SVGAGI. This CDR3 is CASSAGGPYGYTF. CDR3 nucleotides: TGTGCCAGCAGTGCGGGAGGTCCCTATGGCTACACCTTC.

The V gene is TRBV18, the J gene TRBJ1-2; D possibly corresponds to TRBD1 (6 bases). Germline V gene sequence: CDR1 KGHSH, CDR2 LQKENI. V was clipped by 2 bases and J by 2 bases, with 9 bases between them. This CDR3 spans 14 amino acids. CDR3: CASSPGQGNYGYTF. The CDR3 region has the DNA TGTGCCAGCTCACCAGGCCAGGGGAACTATGGCTACACCTTC.